This TCR beta chain originates from a study of T-cell reconstitution after alpha-beta-depleted transplantation in children. Construction of the TCRbeta library involved unique molecular identifiers. TCRdb re-derived calls from the PCR reads in MiXCR, one entry per CDR3 protein. The data contain about 580,000 distinct CDR3 sequences, roughly 24% of them seen just once; the ten biggest clones take up approximately 14%. Per germline, CDR1 SEHNR and CDR2 FQNEAQ (reference sequence). This CDR3 has 13 residues. V gave up 4 bases and J gave up 8 bases; unmatched junction bases: 5. This clonotype was counted a few times. The target antigen is unknown. Study conclusions and caveats: The study reportedly traced alpha-beta T cells about two months after transplant to several hundred expanded graft clones. After one year, T-cell counts and TCRbeta diversity mostly came from new T cells. Some patients owed their high day-60 TCRbeta diversity to surviving recipient T cells and thymic progenitors.

This chain joins TRBV7-9 and TRBJ1-2, with 9 bases matching TRBD1. The source material was PBMCs, mostly from graft donor cells, sampled 360 days after TCRalphabeta/CD19-depleted stem cell transplant. The sequence was collected from a boy under two years old who had a stem cell transplant for acute myeloid leukemia, so the T cells may come from the graft donor. CDR3: CASSSGTGRGYTF. CDR3 nucleotide sequence: TGTGCCAGCAGCTCCGGGACAGGGAGAGGCTACACCTTC.